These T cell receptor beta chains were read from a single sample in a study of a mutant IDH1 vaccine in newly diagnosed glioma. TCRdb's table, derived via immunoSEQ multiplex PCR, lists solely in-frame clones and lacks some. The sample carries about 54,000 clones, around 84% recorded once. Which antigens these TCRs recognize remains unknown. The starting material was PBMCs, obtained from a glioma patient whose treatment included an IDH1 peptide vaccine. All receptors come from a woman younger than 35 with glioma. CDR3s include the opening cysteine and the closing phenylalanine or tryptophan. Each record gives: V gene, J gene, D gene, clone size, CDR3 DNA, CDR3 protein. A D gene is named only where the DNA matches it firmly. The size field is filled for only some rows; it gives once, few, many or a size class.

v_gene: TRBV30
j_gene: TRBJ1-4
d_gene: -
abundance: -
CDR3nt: TGTGCCTGGAGTTCGAGGGGCATTGGTGAAAAACTGTTTTTT
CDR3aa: CAWSSRGIGEKLFF

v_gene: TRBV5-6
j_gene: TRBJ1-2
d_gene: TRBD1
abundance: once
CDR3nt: TGTGCCAGCAGCTTGAAACGGGACAGGGCCCTATTAGGAGGCTACACCTTC
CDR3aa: CASSLKRDRALLGGYTF

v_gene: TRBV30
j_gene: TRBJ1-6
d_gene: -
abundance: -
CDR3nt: TGTGCCTGGAGTGTGACCGGGGATAATTCACCCCTCCACTTT
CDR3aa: CAWSVTGDNSPLHF

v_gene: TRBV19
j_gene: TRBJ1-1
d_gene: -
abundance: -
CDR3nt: TGTGCCAGTATCCGACGGGCGGGAATCACTGAAGCTTTCTTT
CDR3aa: CASIRRAGITEAFF

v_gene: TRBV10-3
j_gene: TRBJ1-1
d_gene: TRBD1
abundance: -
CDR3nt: TGTGCCATCAGTCTACAGGGGGGGAACACTGAAGCTTTCTTT
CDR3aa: CAISLQGGNTEAFF

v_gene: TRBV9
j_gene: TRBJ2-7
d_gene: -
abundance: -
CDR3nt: TGTGCCAGCAGCACTGACAGTAGCAAGCAGTACTTC
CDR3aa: CASSTDSSKQYF

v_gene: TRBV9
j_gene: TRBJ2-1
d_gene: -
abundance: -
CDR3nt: TGTGCCAGCAGCGTAGCGGATGAGCAGTTCTTC
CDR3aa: CASSVADEQFF

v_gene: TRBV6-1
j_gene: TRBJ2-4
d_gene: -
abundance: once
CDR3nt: TGTGCCAGCAGTGGGTGGGCAGGGCGAAACATTCAGTACTTC
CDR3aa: CASSGWAGRNIQYF

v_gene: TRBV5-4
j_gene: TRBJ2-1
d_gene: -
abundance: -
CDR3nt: TGTGCCAGCAGCTTGGTAGCAGGGAGAGGGGATGAGCAGTTCTTC
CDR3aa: CASSLVAGRGDEQFF

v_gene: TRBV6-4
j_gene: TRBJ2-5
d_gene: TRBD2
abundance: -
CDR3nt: TGTGCCAGCAGTCTCGAAGCGGGGGGTAGCGAGACCCAGTACTTC
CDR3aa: CASSLEAGGSETQYF

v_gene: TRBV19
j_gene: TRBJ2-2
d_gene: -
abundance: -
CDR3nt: TGTGCCAGTAGTGTTAATCCTGTAACCGGGGAGCTGTTTTTT
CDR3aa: CASSVNPVTGELFF

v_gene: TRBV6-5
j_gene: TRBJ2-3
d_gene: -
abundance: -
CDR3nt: TGTGCCAGCAGTTACGACGGATTCTCAGATACGCAGTATTTT
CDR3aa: CASSYDGFSDTQYF

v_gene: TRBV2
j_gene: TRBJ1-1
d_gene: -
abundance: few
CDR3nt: TGTGCCAGTACAACTGAGGGGGGGCGGGGAAACAAAGCTTTCTTT
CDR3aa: CASTTEGGRGNKAFF

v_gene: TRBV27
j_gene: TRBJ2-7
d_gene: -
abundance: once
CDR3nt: TGTGCCAGCAGTTTATCGGGGGCCACCGCTTACGAGCAGTACTTC
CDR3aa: CASSLSGATAYEQYF

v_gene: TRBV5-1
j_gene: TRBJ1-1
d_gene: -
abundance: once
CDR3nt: TGCGCCAGCAGCTCCGCGGGGGCCCGGAACACTGAAGCTTTCTTT
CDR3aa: CASSSAGARNTEAFF

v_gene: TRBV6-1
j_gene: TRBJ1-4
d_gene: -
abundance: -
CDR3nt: TGTGCCAGCAGGCCCTCTTACGGCTCTGAAAAACTGTTTTTT
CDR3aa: CASRPSYGSEKLFF

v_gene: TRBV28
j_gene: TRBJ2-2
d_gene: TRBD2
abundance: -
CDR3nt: TGTGCCAGCAGTCTCGGGAGGGCCTGGAACACCGGGGAGCTGTTTTTT
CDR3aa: CASSLGRAWNTGELFF

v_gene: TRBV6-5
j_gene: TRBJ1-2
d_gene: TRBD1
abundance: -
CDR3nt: TGTGCCAGCAGTCGGGACAGGAACTATGGCTACACCTTC
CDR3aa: CASSRDRNYGYTF

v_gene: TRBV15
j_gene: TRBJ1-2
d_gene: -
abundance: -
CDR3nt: TGTGCCACCAGCAGAGATCGGAGGGCGTATGGCTACACCTTC
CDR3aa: CATSRDRRAYGYTF

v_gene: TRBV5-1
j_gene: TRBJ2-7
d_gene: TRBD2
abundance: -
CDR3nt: TGCGCCAGCAGCTTCCTAGCGGGGGGGTTCTACGAGCAGTACTTC
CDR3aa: CASSFLAGGFYEQYF

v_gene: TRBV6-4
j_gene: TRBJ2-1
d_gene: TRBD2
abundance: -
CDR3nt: TGTGCCAGCGGTGAAGAGAGCGGGGGAACCTACAATGAGCAGTTCTTC
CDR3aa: CASGEESGGTYNEQFF

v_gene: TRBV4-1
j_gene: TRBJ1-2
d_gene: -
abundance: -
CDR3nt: TGCGCCAGCAGCCAAGATGGGCTATATGGCTACACCTTC
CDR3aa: CASSQDGLYGYTF

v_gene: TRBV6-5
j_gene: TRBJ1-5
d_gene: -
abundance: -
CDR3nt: TGTGCCAGCAGCCCCGGGGGGCGCAATCAGCCCCAGCATTTT
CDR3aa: CASSPGGRNQPQHF